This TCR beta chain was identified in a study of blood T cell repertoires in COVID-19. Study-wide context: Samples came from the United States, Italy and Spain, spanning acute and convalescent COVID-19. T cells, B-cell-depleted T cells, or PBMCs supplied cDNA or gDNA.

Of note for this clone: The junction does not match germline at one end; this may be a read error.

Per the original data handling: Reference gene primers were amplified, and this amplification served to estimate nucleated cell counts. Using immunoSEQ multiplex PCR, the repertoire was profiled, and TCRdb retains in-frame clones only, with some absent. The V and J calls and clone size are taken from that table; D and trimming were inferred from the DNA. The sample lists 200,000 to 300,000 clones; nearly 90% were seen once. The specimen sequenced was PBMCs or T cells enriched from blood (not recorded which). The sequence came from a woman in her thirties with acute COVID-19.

Here the CDR3 reads CASGLGHEQFF. CDR3 nucleotide sequence: TGCGCCAGCGGCTTGGGGCATGAGCAGTTCTTC. The chain has TRBV5-1 and TRBJ2-1; possibly TRBD1 for D (5 bases). The CDR3 totals 11 residues. CDR1 and CDR2 (germline): SGHRS, YFSETQ.